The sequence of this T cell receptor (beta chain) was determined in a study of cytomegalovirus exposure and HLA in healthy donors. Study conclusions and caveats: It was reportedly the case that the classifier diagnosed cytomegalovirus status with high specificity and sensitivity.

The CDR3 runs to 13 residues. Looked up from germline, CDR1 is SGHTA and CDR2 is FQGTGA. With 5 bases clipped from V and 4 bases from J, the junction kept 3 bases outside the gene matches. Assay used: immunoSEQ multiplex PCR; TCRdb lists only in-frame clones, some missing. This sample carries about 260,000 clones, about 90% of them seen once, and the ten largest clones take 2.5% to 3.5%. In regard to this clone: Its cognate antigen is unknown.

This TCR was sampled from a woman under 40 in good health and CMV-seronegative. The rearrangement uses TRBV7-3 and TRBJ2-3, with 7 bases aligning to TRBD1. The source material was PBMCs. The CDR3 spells CASSQGQADTQYF. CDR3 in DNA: TGTGCCAGCAGCCAAGGACAGGCAGATACGCAGTATTTT.